This is a list of T cell receptor beta chains from one sample in a study of OX40 agonist ivuxolimab in advanced cancers. Clones were sequenced by immunoSEQ multiplex PCR, and TCRdb holds only the in-frame ones, with some missing. This sample has about 52,000 clones, with roughly nine tenths found just once. The sample was CD4+ or CD8+ T cells sorted from blood, taken in a trial of the OX40 agonist ivuxolimab. The receptor source for this set is an adult with an advanced solid tumor such as melanoma, head and neck, liver or kidney cancer. The CDR3 runs from the conserved cysteine through the conserved F or W. The order of the fields is D gene, J gene, CDR3 length, clone size, V gene, CDR3 DNA, CDR3 protein. The D gene is left open where the match is weak. A clone size is listed for some rows: how often the clone was seen (once, few, many), or a class if it is expanded.

NA,TRBJ2-7,15,NA,TRBV7-9,TGTGCCAGCAGCATTGGGACTTTCTATCACTACGAGCAGTACTTC,CASSIGTFYHYEQYF
NA,TRBJ1-5,10,NA,TRBV6-5,TGTGCCAGCAATTATCAGCCCCAGCATTTT,CASNYQPQHF
NA,TRBJ1-6,15,NA,TRBV4-1,TGCGCCAGCAGCCAAGAGCACACTCACCCTTCACCCCTCCACTTT,CASSQEHTHPSPLHF
TRBD2,TRBJ2-1,16,NA,TRBV6-4,TGTGCCAGCAGTGACTCTGCTAGCGGGGGGGTCAATGAGCAGTTCTTC,CASSDSASGGVNEQFF
NA,TRBJ2-7,13,NA,TRBV29-1,TGCAGCGTAACCCGGGACGGTACCTACGAGCAGTACTTC,CSVTRDGTYEQYF
NA,TRBJ2-5,15,NA,TRBV19,TGTGCCAGTAGTAGTACTGTTTGGTACCAAGAGACCCAGTACTTC,CASSSTVWYQETQYF
TRBD2,TRBJ2-7,17,NA,TRBV27,TGTGCCAGCAGTTCCCCGTCTAGCGGGGGGCTCGCCTACGAGCAGTACTTC,CASSSPSSGGLAYEQYF
NA,TRBJ2-3,20,NA,TRBV28,TGTGCCAGCAGTTACCTTGTGTTGGGGGGCGCCGAAATTAATGCAGATACGCAGTATTTT,CASSYLVLGGAEINADTQYF
TRBD2,TRBJ2-1,17,NA,TRBV4-1,TGCGCCAGCAGCCTCTCCCCCCCTAGCGGGGGGGCGGGAGAGCAGTTCTTC,CASSLSPPSGGAGEQFF
NA,TRBJ2-7,14,once,TRBV4-3,TGCGCCAGCAGCCAAGATGTCCTGGGGAGCGAGCAGTACTTC,CASSQDVLGSEQYF
TRBD1,TRBJ2-6,16,NA,TRBV11-3,TGTGCCAGCAGCCGGTTAGACAGGGCTGGGGCCAACGTCCTGACTTTC,CASSRLDRAGANVLTF
NA,TRBJ1-2,14,NA,TRBV29-1,TGCAGCGTTGACGCCTATGGGGCTAACTATGGCTACACCTTC,CSVDAYGANYGYTF
NA,TRBJ1-2,15,NA,TRBV6-5,TGTGCCAGCAGTTACGGAGTTGGGGGGGACTATGGCTACACCTTC,CASSYGVGGDYGYTF
NA,TRBJ2-1,13,NA,TRBV6-4,TGTGCCAGCAGTGACTCGCCCACTAATGAGCAGTTCTTC,CASSDSPTNEQFF
NA,TRBJ2-7,14,NA,TRBV9,TGTGCCAGCAGCGGCGGGACACAATCCTACGAGCAGTACTTC,CASSGGTQSYEQYF
NA,TRBJ2-7,13,NA,TRBV2,TGTGCCAGCCTAGTGAGGTACTCCTACGAGCAGTACTTC,CASLVRYSYEQYF
TRBD1,TRBJ2-7,14,NA,TRBV19,TGTGCCAGTAGTTTCCGGGACAGGGCGTACGAGCAGTACTTC,CASSFRDRAYEQYF
TRBD1,TRBJ2-7,17,NA,TRBV7-6,TGTGCCAGCAGCTTAGGTCCGGGACAGCAGAGCTCCTACGAGCAGTACTTC,CASSLGPGQQSSYEQYF
NA,TRBJ2-1,15,NA,TRBV4-3,TGCGCCAGCAGCCAAGATATAGGGCCGATCAATGAGCAGTTCTTC,CASSQDIGPINEQFF
NA,TRBJ2-7,15,NA,TRBV19,TGTGCCAGTAACAGAGACAGCCGGTCCTCCTACGAGCAGTACTTC,CASNRDSRSSYEQYF
NA,TRBJ1-5,14,NA,TRBV19,TGTGCCAGTAGCCCCTGGAGCCCCAATCAGCCCCAGCATTTT,CASSPWSPNQPQHF
NA,TRBJ1-5,15,few,TRBV2,TGTGCCAGCAGTGTTAAGGGGGATAGCAATCAGCCCCAGCATTTT,CASSVKGDSNQPQHF
NA,TRBJ2-7,13,NA,TRBV27,TGTGCCAGCAGTTTCTCTCAGCGCTACGAGCAGTACTTC,CASSFSQRYEQYF
TRBD1,TRBJ2-3,17,NA,TRBV19,TGTGCCAGTAGTACCCACCGGGACAGGGGGCGCGGAGATACGCAGTATTTT,CASSTHRDRGRGDTQYF
NA,TRBJ2-7,12,once,TRBV4-1,TGCGCCAGCAGCCAAGTCGGGAACGAGCAGTACTTC,CASSQVGNEQYF
TRBD1,TRBJ1-2,13,NA,TRBV7-9,TGTGCCAGCAGCGAGACAGGGTACTATGGCTACACCTTC,CASSETGYYGYTF
NA,TRBJ2-5,15,once,TRBV29-1,TGCAGCGTTGAAACAAGGGACAAAGTGGTGGAGACCCAGTACTTC,CSVETRDKVVETQYF
NA,TRBJ1-3,16,NA,TRBV5-1,TGCGCCAGCAGCTTGGGCCAGGGTCTAGTTGGAAACACCATATATTTT,CASSLGQGLVGNTIYF